This paragraph reports one T cell receptor (beta chain). Profiled with immunoSEQ multiplex PCR; TCRdb holds only in-frame clones, not every one. The sample records hundreds of thousands of clones, over 85% being singletons. Per germline, CDR1 SGHNT and CDR2 YYREEE (reference sequence). Trimming left V 4 bases short and J 0 bases short, with 10 bases between. There are 15 residues in the CDR3. This sample stems from a study of blood T cell repertoires in COVID-19. The rearrangement joins TRBV5-4 to TRBJ2-2; tentatively, D is TRBD2 (6 bases). The receptor's source is a man in his 60s who had recovered from COVID-19. The sequenced sample consisted of PBMCs or T cells enriched from blood (not recorded which). CDR3 loop: CASSLGTANTGELFF. CDR3 nucleotide sequence: TGTGCCAGCAGCCTCGGGACTGCGAACACCGGGGAGCTGTTTTTT.